This TCR beta chain was sequenced for a study of a mutant IDH1 vaccine in newly diagnosed glioma. About the study: Week 47 marked visit V13, whereas week 35 marked visit V12.

Time point meaning: week 35, safety follow-up. The investigators gave 300 ug of mutant IDH1 20-mer peptide in each vaccine dose, together with topical imiquimod. Points on this clone: The antigen is not known.

V lost 5 bases to trimming and J lost 6 bases, with 9 bases between them. Germline-derived CDR1 and CDR2 are SGHVS and FQNEAQ. This CDR3 has 12 residues. Clones were sequenced by immunoSEQ multiplex PCR, and TCRdb holds only the in-frame ones, with some missing. The sample includes tens of thousands of clones, 76% of them seen just once. Specimen: PBMCs, collected from a glioma patient whose treatment included an IDH1 peptide vaccine. The chain employs TRBV7-8 and TRBJ2-3, with a tentative D call TRBD2 (5 bases). The TCR comes from a man aged 40-49 years with glioma. CDR3 in DNA: TGTGCCAGCAGCCCCTGGGAGGATACGCAGTATTTT. It specifies CASSPWEDTQYF.